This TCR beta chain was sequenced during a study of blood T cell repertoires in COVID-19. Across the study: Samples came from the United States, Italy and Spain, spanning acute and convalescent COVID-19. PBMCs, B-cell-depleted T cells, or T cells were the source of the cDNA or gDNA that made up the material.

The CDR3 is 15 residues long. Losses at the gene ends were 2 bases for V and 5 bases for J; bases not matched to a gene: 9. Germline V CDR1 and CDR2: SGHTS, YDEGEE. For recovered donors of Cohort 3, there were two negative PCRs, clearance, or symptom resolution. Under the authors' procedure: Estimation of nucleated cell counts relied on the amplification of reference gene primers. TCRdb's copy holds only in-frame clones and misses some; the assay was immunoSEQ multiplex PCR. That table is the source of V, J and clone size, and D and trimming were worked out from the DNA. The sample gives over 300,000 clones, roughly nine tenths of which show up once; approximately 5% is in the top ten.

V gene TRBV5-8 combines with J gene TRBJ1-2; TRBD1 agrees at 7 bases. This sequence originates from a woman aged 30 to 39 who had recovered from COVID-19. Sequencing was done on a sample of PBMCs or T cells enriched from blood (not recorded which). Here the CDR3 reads CASSLDSGTVYGYTF. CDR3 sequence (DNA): TGTGCCAGCAGCTTAGATTCCGGGACAGTGTATGGCTACACCTTC. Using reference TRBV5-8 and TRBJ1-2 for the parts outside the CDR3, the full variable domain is EAGVTQSPTHLIKTRGQQATLRCSPISGHTSVYWYQQALGLGLQFLLWYDEGEERNRGNFPPRFSGRQFPNYSSELNVNALELEDSALYLCASSLDSGTVYGYTFGSGTRLTVV.